Presented here are 19 T cell receptor beta chains from one specimen sequenced in a study of blood T cell repertoires in COVID-19. The method was immunoSEQ multiplex PCR; TCRdb's version includes in-frame clones alone and lacks a portion of them. The table lists around 100,000 clones, 70% to 90% of them singletons, with approximately 3.7% in the top ten. The specimen sequenced was peripheral blood. The receptors come from a human donor in a cohort sampled during active COVID-19.

This CDR3 is CASSQDLGGAAYEQYF. CDR3 in DNA: TGTGCCAGCAGCCAAGACCTTGGGGGGGCGGCCTACGAGCAGTACTTC. The chain combines TRBV4-2 with TRBJ2-7; the D gene is possibly TRBD2 (7 bases). V lost 0 bases to trimming and J lost 2 bases, with 14 bases between them. Per the germline V gene, CDR1 is LGHNA and CDR2 is YNFKEQ. The CDR3 contains 16 residues.

The CDR3 sequence is CASSSTGAYNSPLHF. The DNA of the CDR3 is TGTGCCAGCAGCTCGACAGGAGCCTATAATTCACCCCTCCACTTT. The chain is built from TRBV7-2 and TRBJ1-6, with D perhaps matching TRBD1 (6 bases). V dropped 4 bases and J dropped 2 bases, with 9 bases sitting between them. This CDR3 is built from 15 residues. Germline CDR1 and CDR2: SGHTA and FQGNSA.

V is TRBV5-4 and J is TRBJ2-3, with 7 bases that match TRBD1. Germline V gene lookup returns CDR1 SGHNT and CDR2 YYREEE (reference sequence). This CDR3 is 19 amino acids long. The V segment lost 0 bases and the J segment 6 bases; nucleotides outside the gene matches: 19. The CDR3 loop reads CASSLGPARAGGGLDTQYF. Written as DNA, the CDR3 is TGTGCCAGCAGCTTGGGTCCGGCCAGGGCAGGGGGTGGTCTTGATACGCAGTATTTT.

This clone has only a few counts. V and J are TRBV11-2 and TRBJ2-7; TRBD1 matches 9 bases. The CDR3 sequence is 15 residues long. The V gene end was trimmed by 4 bases and the J gene end by 3 bases; junction bases not matched to a gene: 7. Per germline, CDR1 SGHAT and CDR2 FQNNGV. This chain's CDR3 is CASSSRDRAIYEQYF. CDR3 in DNA: TGTGCCAGCAGCTCACGGGACAGGGCAATCTACGAGCAGTACTTC.

This sequence joins TRBV2 and TRBJ1-2, with D possibly TRBD1 on 5 matching bases. The CDR3 spans 14 residues. V was clipped by 3 bases and J by 6 bases, with 14 bases between them. Germline V gives CDR1 SNHLY, CDR2 FYNNEI. In DNA, the CDR3 is TGTGCCAGCAGTGAGGGGGGGTCCTATGATGGCTACACCTTC. Protein sequence: CASSEGGSYDGYTF.

V gene TRBV10-1 combines with J gene TRBJ1-1, with 10 bases matching TRBD1. Per the germline V gene, CDR1 is WNHNN and CDR2 is SYGVQD (reference sequence). The CDR3 spans 16 residues. With V trimmed by 5 bases and J by 8 bases, 14 bases remained unmatched. The CDR3 is CASSYTRDRGPTEAFF. The DNA of the CDR3 is TGCGCCAGCAGTTATACCCGGGACAGGGGCCCCACGGAAGCTTTCTTT.

The chain recombines TRBV5-6 with TRBJ2-7, with TRBD1 matching over 9 bases. The CDR3 sequence is 14 residues long. The germline V gene encodes CDR1 SGHDT and CDR2 YYEEEE. Unmatched junction bases numbered 5, after V lost 4 bases and J lost 3 bases. The CDR3 sequence is CASSPGTGFYEQYF. DNA of the CDR3: TGTGCCAGCAGCCCCGGGACAGGGTTCTACGAGCAGTACTTC.

The chain combines TRBV5-1 with TRBJ1-1; D gene uncertain. Germline V gives CDR1 SGHRS, CDR2 YFSETQ. Trimming cost V 2 bases and J 0 bases, with 11 bases left between them. The length of the CDR3 is 15 residues. CDR3 loop: CASSFVGPMNTEAFF. The CDR3 nucleotides read TGCGCCAGCAGCTTCGTTGGGCCGATGAACACTGAAGCTTTCTTT.

This chain connects TRBV27 to TRBJ1-4; TRBD1 is a possible D gene (5 bases). This CDR3 is built from 16 residues. Germline V CDR1 and CDR2: MNHEY, SMNVEV (reference sequence). Trimming shortened V by 6 bases and J by 5 bases, and 19 bases separated the two germline ends. The CDR3 protein is CASRPTLQGWNEKLFF. In nucleotides, the CDR3 is TGTGCCAGCAGGCCTACCCTGCAGGGATGGAATGAAAAACTGTTTTTT. Drawing the rest from reference TRBV27 and TRBJ1-4, the complete variable domain is EAQVTQNPRYLITVTGKKLTVTCSQNMNHEYMSWYRQDPGLGLRQIYYSMNVEVTDKGDVPEGYKVSRKEKRNFPLILESPSPNQTSLYFCASRPTLQGWNEKLFFGSGTQLSVL.

The chain is built from TRBV28 and TRBJ2-7, with TRBD1 as a possible D gene (5 bases). V was trimmed by 5 bases and J by 0 bases, leaving 17 bases between them. The CDR3 sequence is 16 residues long. Germline V CDR1 and CDR2: MDHEN, SYDVKM. CDR3 coding DNA: TGTGCCAGCAGTGTTCACCCAGGGAAGAGCTCCTACGAGCAGTACTTC. This translates into CASSVHPGKSSYEQYF.

The chain links TRBV5-1 to TRBJ2-1; 7 bases are shared with TRBD2. The CDR3 runs to 14 residues. V lost 4 bases and J lost 8; bases outside the gene matches: 9. Germline V gene lookup returns CDR1 SGHRS and CDR2 YFSETQ. The CDR3 DNA reads TGCGCCAGCAGCGTAAGGGACTATGGTTATGAGCAGTTCTTC. This gives the protein CASSVRDYGYEQFF.

The rearrangement links TRBV5-1 to TRBJ2-1; the D gene is possibly TRBD2 (6 bases). Between the trimmed V and J ends, which lost 4 bases and 9 bases, there was a span of 20 bases. Germline lookup yields CDR1 SGHRS and CDR2 YFSETQ. This CDR3 is built from 15 residues. The CDR3 DNA sequence: TGCGCCAGCAGCCCGCGGGGCCCCCAAGGCGGTGAGCAGTTCTTC. Protein: CASSPRGPQGGEQFF.

The V gene is TRBV27, the J gene TRBJ1-3; D gene ambiguous. Germline loops: CDR1 MNHEY, CDR2 SMNVEV (reference sequence). The CDR3 length is 16 residues. The V end lost 4 bases, the J end lost 2 bases, and 15 bases lay between the germline ends. The CDR3 region has the DNA TGTGCCAGCAGTTCCGCCCCACCCGGGACTGGAAACACCATATATTTT. This codes for CASSSAPPGTGNTIYF.

This clone was detected once. The V gene is TRBV5-1, the J gene TRBJ1-1; 9 nucleotides line up with TRBD1. Per germline, CDR1 SGHRS and CDR2 YFSETQ. The CDR3 has 16 amino acids. V lost 4 bases and J lost 5; bases outside the gene matches: 12. CDR3: CASSHTTGQGLTEAFF. The CDR3 region has the DNA TGCGCCAGCAGCCATACTACAGGACAGGGGTTGACTGAAGCTTTCTTT.

The CDR3 loop is CASSETLYSADTIYF. CDR3 sequence (DNA): TGTGCCAGCAGTGAAACCCTCTACTCGGCGGACACCATATATTTT. V gene TRBV6-1 combines with J gene TRBJ1-3; no definite D call. The germline V gene encodes CDR1 MNHNS and CDR2 SASEGT. CDR3 length equals 15 residues. V gave up 2 bases and J gave up 8 bases, with 16 bases separating them.

This chain links TRBV5-1 with TRBJ2-7, with TRBD1 matching 10 bases. The germline V gene encodes CDR1 SGHRS and CDR2 YFSETQ. The J segment lost 4 bases and the V segment lost 4 bases, leaving 5 bases of the junction unmatched. CDR3 size: 14 residues. CDR3 nucleotide sequence: TGCGCCAGCAGCAGGGACAGGGGTGATTACGAGCAGTACTTC. Translating gives CASSRDRGDYEQYF.

This sequence joins TRBV6-5 and TRBJ2-5; 11 bases line up with TRBD2. CDR1 is MNHEY and CDR2 is SVGAGI in the germline V gene. V trimming: 2 bases; J trimming: 3 bases; junction bases outside the gene matches: 2. The CDR3 has 15 residues. As DNA, the CDR3 is TGTGCCAGCAGTTACACTAGCGGGAGAGAAGAGACCCAGTACTTC. Translating gives CASSYTSGREETQYF.

The chain couples TRBV14 to TRBJ2-3, with D perhaps matching TRBD2 (6 bases). V was shortened by 4 bases and J by 2 bases, with 19 bases between the two germline ends. The germline CDR1 and CDR2 sequences are SGHDN and FVKESK. The CDR3 has 17 residues. The chain's CDR3 is CASSPTRRGVSTDTQYF. The CDR3 nucleotides are TGTGCCAGCAGCCCCACGAGGAGGGGTGTCTCCACAGATACGCAGTATTTT.

The chain employs TRBV3-1 (or the pseudogene TRBV3-2) and TRBJ2-3; D possibly corresponds to TRBD2 (5 bases). Between the trimmed V and J ends, which lost 0 bases and 4 bases, there was a span of 17 bases. The germline gives CDR1 LGHDT, CDR2 YNNKEL (reference sequence). The CDR3 is made up of 17 amino acids. CDR3 sequence reads: CASSQDPVGALPDTQYF. The CDR3 nucleotides read TGTGCCAGCAGCCAAGATCCTGTGGGAGCTCTCCCAGATACGCAGTATTTT.